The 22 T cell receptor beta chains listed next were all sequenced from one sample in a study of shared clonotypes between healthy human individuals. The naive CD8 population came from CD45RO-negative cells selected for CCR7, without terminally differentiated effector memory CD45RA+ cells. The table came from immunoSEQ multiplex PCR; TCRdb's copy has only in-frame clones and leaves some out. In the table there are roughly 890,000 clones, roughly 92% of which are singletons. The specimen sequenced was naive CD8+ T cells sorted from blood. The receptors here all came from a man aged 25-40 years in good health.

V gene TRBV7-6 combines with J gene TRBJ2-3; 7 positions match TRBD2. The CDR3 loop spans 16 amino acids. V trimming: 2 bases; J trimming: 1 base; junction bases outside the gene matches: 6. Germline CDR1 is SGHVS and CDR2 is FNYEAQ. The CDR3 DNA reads TGTGCCAGCAGCTTATCGGGAGGTTCAGGCACAGATACGCAGTATTTT. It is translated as CASSLSGGSGTDTQYF.

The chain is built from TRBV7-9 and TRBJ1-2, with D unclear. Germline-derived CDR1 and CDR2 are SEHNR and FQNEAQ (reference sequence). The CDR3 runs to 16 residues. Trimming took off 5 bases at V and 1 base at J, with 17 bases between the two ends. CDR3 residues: CASSAPPDDYNYGYTF. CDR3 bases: TGTGCCAGCAGCGCCCCCCCAGACGATTATAACTATGGCTACACCTTC.

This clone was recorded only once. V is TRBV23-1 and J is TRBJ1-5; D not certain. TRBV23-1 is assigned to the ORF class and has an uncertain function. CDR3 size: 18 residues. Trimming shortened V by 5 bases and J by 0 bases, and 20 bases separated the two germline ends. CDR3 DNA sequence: TGCGCCAGCAGTTTGCTATTTGGAGGGCCCTATAGCAATCAGCCCCAGCATTTT. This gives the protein CASSLLFGGPYSNQPQHF.

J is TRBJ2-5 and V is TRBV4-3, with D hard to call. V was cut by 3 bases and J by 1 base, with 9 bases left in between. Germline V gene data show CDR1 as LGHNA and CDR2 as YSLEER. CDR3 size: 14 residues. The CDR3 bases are TGCGCCAGCAGCCAGGCCCTGAGCCAAGAGACCCAGTACTTC. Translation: CASSQALSQETQYF.

The CDR3 here is CASSLAGTRVYEQYF. The CDR3 region has the DNA TGTGCCAGCAGCTTAGCCGGGACTAGGGTTTACGAGCAGTACTTC. V usage is TRBV5-6 and J usage is TRBJ2-7; 8 nucleotides align to TRBD2. The CDR3 has 15 residues. Germline loops: CDR1 SGHDT, CDR2 YYEEEE. V lost 2 bases and J lost 4; bases outside the gene matches: 8.

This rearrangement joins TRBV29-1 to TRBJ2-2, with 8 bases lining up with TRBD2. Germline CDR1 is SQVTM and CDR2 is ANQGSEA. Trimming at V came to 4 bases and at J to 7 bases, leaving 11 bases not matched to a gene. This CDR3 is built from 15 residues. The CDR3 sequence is CSVVAPGLGNGELFF. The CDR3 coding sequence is TGCAGCGTTGTTGCGCCGGGACTAGGAAACGGGGAGCTGTTTTTT.

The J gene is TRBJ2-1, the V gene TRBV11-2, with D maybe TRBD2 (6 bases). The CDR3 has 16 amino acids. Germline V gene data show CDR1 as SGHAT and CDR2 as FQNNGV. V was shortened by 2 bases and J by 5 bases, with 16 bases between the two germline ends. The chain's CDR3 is CASSLRFGGTHNEQFF. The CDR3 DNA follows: TGTGCCAGCAGCTTACGTTTCGGCGGGACTCACAATGAGCAGTTCTTC.

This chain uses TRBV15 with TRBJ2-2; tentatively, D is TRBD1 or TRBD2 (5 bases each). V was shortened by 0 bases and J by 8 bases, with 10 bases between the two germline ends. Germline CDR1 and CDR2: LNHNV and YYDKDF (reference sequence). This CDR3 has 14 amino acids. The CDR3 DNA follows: TGTGCCACCAGCAGAGATCGGGACGTGGGGGAGCTGTTTTTT. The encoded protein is CATSRDRDVGELFF.

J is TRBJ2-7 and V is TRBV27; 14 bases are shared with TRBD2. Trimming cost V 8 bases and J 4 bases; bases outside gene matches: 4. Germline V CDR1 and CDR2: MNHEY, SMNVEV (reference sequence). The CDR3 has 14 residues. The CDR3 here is CASRLAGGRYEQYF. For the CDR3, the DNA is TGTGCCAGCCGACTAGCGGGAGGGCGGTACGAGCAGTACTTC.

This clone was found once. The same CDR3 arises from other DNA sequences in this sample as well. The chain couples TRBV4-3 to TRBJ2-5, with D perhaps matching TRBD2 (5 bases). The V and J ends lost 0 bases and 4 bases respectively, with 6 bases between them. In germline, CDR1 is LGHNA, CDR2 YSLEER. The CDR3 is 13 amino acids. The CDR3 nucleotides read TGCGCCAGCAGCCAAGATGGAGGAGAGACCCAGTACTTC. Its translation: CASSQDGGETQYF.

CDR3 DNA sequence: TGTGCCAGCAGTTTGGTTGGGACTGAGCGCGAGCAGTACTTC. This encodes CASSLVGTEREQYF. The rearrangement uses TRBV28 and TRBJ2-7, with D possibly TRBD2 on 6 matching bases. The CDR3 is 14 amino acids. The germline gives CDR1 MDHEN, CDR2 SYDVKM. Between the trimmed V and J ends, which lost 3 bases and 6 bases, there was a span of 15 bases.

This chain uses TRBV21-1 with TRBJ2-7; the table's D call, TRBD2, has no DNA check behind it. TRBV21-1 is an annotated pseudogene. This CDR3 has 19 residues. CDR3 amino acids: CASRENPGRGEAHPYEQYF. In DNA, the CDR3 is TGTGCCAGCCGGGAGAACCCAGGGCGGGGGGAGGCCCACCCCTACGAGCAGTACTTC.

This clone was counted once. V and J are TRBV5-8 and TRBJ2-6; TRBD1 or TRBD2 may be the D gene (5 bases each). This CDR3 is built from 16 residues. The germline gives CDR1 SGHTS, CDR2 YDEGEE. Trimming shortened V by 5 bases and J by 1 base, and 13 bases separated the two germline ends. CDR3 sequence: CASRRGTLSGANVLTF. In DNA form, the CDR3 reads TGTGCCAGCAGAAGAGGGACCTTATCTGGGGCCAACGTCCTGACTTTC.

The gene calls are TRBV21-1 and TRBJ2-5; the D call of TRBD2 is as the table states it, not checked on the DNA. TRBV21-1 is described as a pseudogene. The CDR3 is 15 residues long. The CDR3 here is CASRFRRAEQETQYF. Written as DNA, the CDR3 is TGTGCCAGCAGGTTCCGGCGGGCGGAACAAGAGACCCAGTACTTC.

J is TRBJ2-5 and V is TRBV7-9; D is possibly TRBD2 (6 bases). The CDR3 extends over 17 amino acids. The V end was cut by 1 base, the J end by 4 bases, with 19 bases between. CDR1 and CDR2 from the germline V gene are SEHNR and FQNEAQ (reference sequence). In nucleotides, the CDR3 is TGTGCCAGCAGCTTAGGGCGCCTGGATCGGGGAGGAGAGACCCAGTACTTC. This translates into CASSLGRLDRGGETQYF.

CDR3 in DNA: TGTGCCAGCAGCTTAAGGGGGGTGTCTGGGGCCAACGTCCTGACTTTC. This encodes CASSLRGVSGANVLTF. The V call is TRBV7-9, the J call TRBJ2-6, with D perhaps being TRBD1 or TRBD2 (6 bases each). This CDR3 is built from 16 residues. Between the trimmed V and J ends, which lost 2 bases and 1 base, there was a span of 9 bases. Germline V gene lookup returns CDR1 SEHNR and CDR2 FQNEAQ (reference sequence).

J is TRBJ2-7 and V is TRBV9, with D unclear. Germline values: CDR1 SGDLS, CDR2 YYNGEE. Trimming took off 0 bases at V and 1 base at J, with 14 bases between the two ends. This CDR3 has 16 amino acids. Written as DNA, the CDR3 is TGTGCCAGCAGCGTAGGTAACGGGCCGACTTCCTACGAGCAGTACTTC. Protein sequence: CASSVGNGPTSYEQYF.

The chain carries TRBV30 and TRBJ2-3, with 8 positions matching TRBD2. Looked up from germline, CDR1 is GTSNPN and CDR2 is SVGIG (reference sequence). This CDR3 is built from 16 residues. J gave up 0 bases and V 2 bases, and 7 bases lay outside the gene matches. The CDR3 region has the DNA TGTGCCTGGAGTCCATTAGCGGGACTAAGCACAGATACGCAGTATTTT. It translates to CAWSPLAGLSTDTQYF.

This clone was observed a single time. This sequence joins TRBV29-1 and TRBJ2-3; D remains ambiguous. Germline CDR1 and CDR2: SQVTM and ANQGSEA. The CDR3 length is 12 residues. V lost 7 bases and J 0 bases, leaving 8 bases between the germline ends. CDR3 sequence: CSGLPSTDTQYF. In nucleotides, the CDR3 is TGCAGCGGGCTACCAAGCACAGATACGCAGTATTTT.

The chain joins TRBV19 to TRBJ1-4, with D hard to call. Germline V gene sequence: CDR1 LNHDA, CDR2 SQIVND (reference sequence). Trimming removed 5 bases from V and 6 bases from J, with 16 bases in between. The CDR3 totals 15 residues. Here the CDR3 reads CASSLAVGLDEKLFF. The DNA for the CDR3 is TGTGCCAGTAGTCTCGCCGTGGGTCTGGATGAAAAACTGTTTTTT.

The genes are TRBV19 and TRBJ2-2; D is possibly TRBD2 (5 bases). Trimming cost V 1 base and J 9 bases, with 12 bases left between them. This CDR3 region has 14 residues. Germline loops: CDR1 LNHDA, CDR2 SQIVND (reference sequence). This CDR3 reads CASSIAEGPRELFF. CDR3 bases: TGTGCCAGTAGTATAGCTGAGGGTCCCCGGGAGCTGTTTTTT.

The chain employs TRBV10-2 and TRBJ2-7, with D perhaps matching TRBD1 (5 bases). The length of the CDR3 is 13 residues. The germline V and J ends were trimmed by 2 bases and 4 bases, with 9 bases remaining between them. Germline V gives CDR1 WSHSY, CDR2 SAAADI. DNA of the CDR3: TGCGCCAGCAGTGAGCTTGGGGCGTACGAGCAGTACTTC. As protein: CASSELGAYEQYF.